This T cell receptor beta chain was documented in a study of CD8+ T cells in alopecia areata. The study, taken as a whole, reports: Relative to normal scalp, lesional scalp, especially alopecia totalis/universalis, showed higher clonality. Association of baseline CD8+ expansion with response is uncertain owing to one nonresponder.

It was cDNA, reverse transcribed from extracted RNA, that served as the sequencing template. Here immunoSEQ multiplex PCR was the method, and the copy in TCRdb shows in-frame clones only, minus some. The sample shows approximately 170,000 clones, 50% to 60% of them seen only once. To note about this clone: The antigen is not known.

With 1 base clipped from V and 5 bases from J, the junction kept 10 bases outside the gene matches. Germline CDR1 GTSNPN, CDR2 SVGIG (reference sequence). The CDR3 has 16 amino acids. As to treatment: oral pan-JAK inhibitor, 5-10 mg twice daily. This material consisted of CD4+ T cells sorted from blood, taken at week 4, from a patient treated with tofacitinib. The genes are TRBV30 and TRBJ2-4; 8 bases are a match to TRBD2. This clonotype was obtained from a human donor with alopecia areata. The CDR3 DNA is TGTGCCTGGAGTGGGGTAGCGGGAACCCTTCAAAACATTCAGTACTTC. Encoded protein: CAWSGVAGTLQNIQYF.